This T cell receptor beta chain derives from a study of shared clonotypes between healthy human individuals. Germline V CDR1 and CDR2: KGHSH, LQKENI. This CDR3 is 13 amino acids long. V lost 3 bases and J lost 7, with 12 bases in between. Produced via immunoSEQ multiplex PCR; TCRdb's table is partial and in-frame only. The table lists approximately 980,000 clones, around 80% of them singletons. Sequenced: memory CD4+ T cells sorted from blood. Subset specified: CD45RA-negative fraction. The clonotype originates from a man between 18 and 35 years old in good health. The chain recombines TRBV18 with TRBJ1-2; D is perhaps TRBD1 (6 bases). CDR3 region: CASSPDSTGGYTF. CDR3 nucleotide sequence: TGTGCCAGCTCACCGGACAGTACGGGTGGCTACACCTTC.